Below are 26 T cell receptor beta chains sequenced from a single sample in a study of blood T cell repertoires in COVID-19. Sequencing was performed with immunoSEQ multiplex PCR; in TCRdb, only in-frame clones are kept and a portion is missing. The sample includes hundreds of thousands of clones, roughly 90% of them seen just once. Sequenced input: peripheral blood. All receptors come from a man between 40 and 49 years old with acute or convalescent COVID-19.

The chain couples TRBV19 to TRBJ2-5, with TRBD1 matching over 8 bases. The CDR3 spans 14 residues. J gave up 1 base and V 5 bases, and 3 bases lay outside the gene matches. The germline V gene has CDR1 LNHDA and CDR2 SQIVND (reference sequence). CDR3 sequence reads: CASSEQGVQETQYF. The CDR3 DNA follows: TGTGCCAGTAGTGAACAGGGGGTCCAAGAGACCCAGTACTTC.

The chain joins TRBV6-5 to TRBJ2-2; D uncertain. The CDR3 is 15 amino acids. Germline assignment: CDR1 MNHEY and CDR2 SVGAGI. With 6 bases removed from V and 5 bases from J, the gap between germline ends came to 16 bases. CDR3 amino acids: CASSLGPRKTGELFF. The CDR3 DNA reads as TGTGCCAGCAGCCTGGGCCCGAGAAAAACCGGGGAGCTGTTTTTT.

The chain joins TRBV18 to TRBJ2-1; a possible D gene is TRBD1 (6 bases). Trimming took off 4 bases at V and 0 bases at J, with 19 bases between the two ends. The germline V gene has CDR1 KGHSH and CDR2 LQKENI. The CDR3 totals 18 residues. CDR3 nucleotides: TGTGCCAGCTCACTAACCGTACTAACAGGGAGCTCCTACAATGAGCAGTTCTTC. Translated: CASSLTVLTGSSYNEQFF.

This chain connects TRBV7-6 to TRBJ2-7; D call uncertain. The V gene lost 0 bases and the J gene lost 3 bases, with 12 bases spanning the gap. Germline V gene lookup returns CDR1 SGHVS and CDR2 FNYEAQ. The CDR3 extends over 15 amino acids. CDR3 in DNA: TGTGCCAGCAGCTTAGCCTCTACGCTAGTCTACGAGCAGTACTTC. Amino acids: CASSLASTLVYEQYF.

This sequence joins TRBV18 and TRBJ2-2, with 7 positions matching TRBD2. V shed 2 bases, J shed 3 bases, and the junction held 6 bases outside the gene matches. The CDR3 extends over 16 amino acids. Germline CDR1 is KGHSH and CDR2 is LQKENI. The CDR3 loop is CASSPTRGGDTGELFF. CDR3 sequence (DNA): TGTGCCAGCTCACCAACACGGGGAGGGGACACCGGGGAGCTGTTTTTT.

The rearrangement uses TRBV11-3 and TRBJ2-3, with TRBD1 matching 8 bases. From germline, CDR1 is SGHNT and CDR2 YENEEA. With 5 bases clipped from V and 0 bases from J, the junction kept 7 bases outside the gene matches. This CDR3 has 16 residues. The CDR3 region is CASSPGTGPSTDTQYF. The CDR3 DNA follows: TGTGCCAGCAGCCCCGGGACAGGACCTAGCACAGATACGCAGTATTTT.

The rearrangement links TRBV16 to TRBJ2-2, with a tentative D call TRBD2 (6 bases). The germline V gene encodes CDR1 KGHSY and CDR2 FQNENV. The length of the CDR3 is 14 residues. V shed 8 bases and J shed 4 bases, with 14 bases lying between them. Here the CDR3 DNA reads TGTGCCAGCGGTCTGCGGGGACGCACCGGGGAGCTGTTTTTT. It encodes CASGLRGRTGELFF.

This sequence joins TRBV21-1 and TRBJ1-1; TRBD1 is the table's D call, not checked against the DNA. TRBV21-1 is a recognized pseudogene. This CDR3 contains 14 residues. CDR3 residues: CASSEDRLNTEAFF. CDR3 nucleotides: TGTGCCAGCAGCGAAGACAGGTTGAACACTGAAGCTTTCTTT.

V and J are TRBV9 and TRBJ1-2; D gene ambiguous. Germline loops: CDR1 SGDLS, CDR2 YYNGEE. V was pared by 1 base and J by 1 base, with 8 bases between. This CDR3 is built from 14 residues. In nucleotides, the CDR3 is TGTGCCAGCAGCGTATCGGAGTTTAACTATGGCTACACCTTC. This codes for CASSVSEFNYGYTF. The full variable domain, rest sourced from reference TRBV9 and TRBJ1-2, is DSGVTQTPKHLITATGQRVTLRCSPRSGDLSVYWYQQSLDQGLQFLIQYYNGEERAKGNILERFSAQQFPDLHSELNLSSLELGDSALYFCASSVSEFNYGYTFGSGTRLTVV.

CDR3: CATQTAAFGNTIYF. The CDR3 nucleotides are TGTGCCACCCAGACAGCAGCATTTGGAAACACCATATATTTT. This chain links TRBV15 with TRBJ1-3; D might be TRBD1 (5 bases). This CDR3 comprises 14 residues. Germline values: CDR1 LNHNV, CDR2 YYDKDF (reference sequence). V was trimmed by 8 bases and J by 3 bases, leaving 14 bases between them.

This clone was picked up one time. J is TRBJ1-2 and V is TRBV15; perhaps TRBD1 as D (5 bases). V was pared by 2 bases and J by 4 bases, with 11 bases between. This CDR3 region has 14 residues. The germline gives CDR1 LNHNV, CDR2 YYDKDF (reference sequence). CDR3 coding DNA: TGTGCCACCAGCAGATTCGGGGGAGGCTATGGCTACACCTTC. As protein: CATSRFGGGYGYTF. Looking up the rest from reference TRBV15 and TRBJ1-2 gives the full variable domain: DAMVIQNPRYQVTQFGKPVTLSCSQTLNHNVMYWYQQKSSQAPKLLFHYYDKDFNNEADTPDNFQSRRPNTSFCFLDIRSPGLGDTAMYLCATSRFGGGYGYTFGSGTRLTVV.

V gene TRBV18 combines with J gene TRBJ2-1; 13 bases align to TRBD2. The V segment lost 4 bases and the J segment 2 bases; nucleotides outside the gene matches: 11. This CDR3 region has 19 residues. Germline-derived CDR1 and CDR2 are KGHSH and LQKENI. CDR3 in amino acids: CASSLRTSGSSGAYNEQFF. DNA for the CDR3: TGTGCCAGCTCACTGCGGACTAGCGGGAGTTCGGGTGCCTACAATGAGCAGTTCTTC.

This chain uses TRBV30 with TRBJ1-6, with 7 bases lining up with TRBD1. This CDR3 contains 14 residues. The trim removed 2 bases at V and 13 bases at J, leaving 11 bases unmatched. CDR1 and CDR2 (germline): GTSNPN, SVGIG (reference sequence). CDR3 residues: CAWSSRQGLMPLHF. The CDR3 nucleotides are TGTGCCTGGAGTTCCCGACAGGGTTTGATGCCCCTCCACTTT.

V and J are TRBV7-3 and TRBJ1-6; 7 bases are a match to TRBD1. The V and J ends lost 4 bases and 0 bases, in that order; junction bases with no gene match: 6. This CDR3 is 17 amino acids long. The germline CDR1 and CDR2 sequences are SGHTA and FQGTGA. The CDR3 loop reads CASSSPGTDSYNSPLHF. The DNA for the CDR3 is TGTGCCAGCAGCTCCCCGGGGACAGACTCCTATAATTCACCCCTCCACTTT.

DNA of the CDR3: TGCGCCAGCAGCCAAGAGCTAGGGGGGGCGACTTTGGGTGAGCAGTTCTTC. It specifies CASSQELGGATLGEQFF. V usage is TRBV4-1 and J usage is TRBJ2-1, with D perhaps TRBD2 (7 bases). From germline, CDR1 is MGHRA and CDR2 YSYEKL. This CDR3 contains 17 residues. V was shortened by 0 bases and J by 9 bases, with 21 bases between the two germline ends.

The rearrangement links TRBV5-6 to TRBJ1-3; D is uncertain. Between the trimmed V and J ends, which lost 1 base and 4 bases, there was a span of 9 bases. Germline lookup yields CDR1 SGHDT and CDR2 YYEEEE. The CDR3 has 14 amino acids. The CDR3: CASSLYSPGNTIYF. For the CDR3, the DNA is TGTGCCAGCAGCTTGTACAGTCCAGGAAACACCATATATTTT.

CDR3 DNA: TGCGCCAGCAGCCGTCAAGGACTAGCCGCAAGTGAGCAGTTCTTC. This sequence encodes CASSRQGLAASEQFF. V gene TRBV4-3 combines with J gene TRBJ2-1; 8 nucleotides line up with TRBD2. J gave up 9 bases and V 4 bases, and 11 bases lay outside the gene matches. CDR1 LGHNA and CDR2 YSLEER come from the germline V gene. The CDR3 length is 15 residues.

The table lists this clone with a few counts. Other DNA sequences in the same sample also yield this CDR3. For the CDR3, the DNA is TGTGCCAGCAGTTTATCCAGGTACAATGAGCAGTTCTTC. Protein product: CASSLSRYNEQFF. The V call is TRBV27, the J call TRBJ2-1; D remains ambiguous. The V end was cut by 0 bases, the J end by 4 bases, with 4 bases between. This CDR3 has 13 residues. The germline V gene encodes CDR1 MNHEY and CDR2 SMNVEV (reference sequence).

This chain links TRBV6-5 with TRBJ2-3, with D possibly TRBD2 on 5 matching bases. V was pared by 7 bases and J by 1 base, with 15 bases between. CDR1 and CDR2 from the germline V gene are MNHEY and SVGAGI. This CDR3 is 15 amino acids long. In DNA, the CDR3 is TGTGCCAGCACCCGGGGTATCAGAGGCACAGATACGCAGTATTTT. This codes for CASTRGIRGTDTQYF.

The gene calls are TRBV19 and TRBJ1-2; 7 bases fit TRBD1. CDR1 and CDR2 (germline): LNHDA, SQIVND (reference sequence). The CDR3 is 15 amino acids. The J segment lost 2 bases and the V segment lost 3 bases, leaving 6 bases of the junction unmatched. The CDR3, as DNA: TGTGCCAGTAGTATCATGGACAGGAGGAACTATGGCTACACCTTC. Translated: CASSIMDRRNYGYTF.

This clone appeared once. The rearrangement uses TRBV7-6 and TRBJ1-2; TRBD1 matches 8 bases. This CDR3 spans 15 amino acids. V shed 5 bases, J shed 4 bases, and the junction held 9 bases outside the gene matches. Germline V CDR1 and CDR2: SGHVS, FNYEAQ. CDR3 in DNA: TGTGCCAGCAGCGCAGACAGGGGCGCTGGCTATGGCTACACCTTC. Translating gives CASSADRGAGYGYTF.

V usage is TRBV19 and J usage is TRBJ1-5; 7 nucleotides agree with TRBD1. The germline CDR1 and CDR2 sequences are LNHDA and SQIVND (reference sequence). Losses at the gene ends were 4 bases for V and 3 bases for J; bases not matched to a gene: 3. The CDR3 has 14 amino acids. The CDR3 DNA reads TGTGCCAGTAGTAAGACAGGGTACAATCAGCCCCAGCATTTT. Its translation: CASSKTGYNQPQHF.

As DNA, the CDR3 is TGTGCCTGGAGTCCCGGAGATACGCAGTATTTT. It specifies CAWSPGDTQYF. The genes are TRBV30 and TRBJ2-3, with D hard to call. Germline CDR1 reads GTSNPN; CDR2 reads SVGIG (reference sequence). The V gene lost 2 bases and the J gene lost 5 bases, with 5 bases spanning the gap. The CDR3 runs 11 residues.

V is TRBV3-1 (or the pseudogene TRBV3-2) and J is TRBJ1-2, with 7 nucleotides matching TRBD1. Germline values: CDR1 LGHDT, CDR2 YNNKEL (reference sequence). V lost 3 bases, J lost 1 base, and 14 bases stayed unmatched. CDR3 length: 18 amino acids. The DNA for the CDR3 is TGTGCCAGCAGCCACACGGTAATCGGGACAGCTTATAACTATGGCTACACCTTC. Its translation: CASSHTVIGTAYNYGYTF.

The genes are TRBV20-1 and TRBJ2-7, with TRBD1 matching 9 bases. The CDR3 length is 13 residues. The V segment lost 3 bases and the J segment 3 bases; nucleotides outside the gene matches: 3. The germline CDR1 and CDR2 sequences are DFQATT and SNEGSKA (reference sequence). CDR3 nucleotide sequence: TGCAGTGCTAGTGGGACAGGGTACTACGAGCAGTACTTC. Its translation: CSASGTGYYEQYF.

This chain joins TRBV28 and TRBJ1-5, with a tentative D call TRBD1 (6 bases). V was shortened by 5 bases and J by 4 bases, with 12 bases between the two germline ends. The CDR3 loop spans 14 amino acids. Germline V gene sequence: CDR1 MDHEN, CDR2 SYDVKM. Here the CDR3 reads CASSTPQGNQPQHF. The DNA of the CDR3 is TGTGCCAGCAGTACTCCCCAGGGGAATCAGCCCCAGCATTTT.